This T cell receptor (beta chain) was documented in a study of T cell responses to AZD1222 COVID-19 vaccine. Produced via immunoSEQ multiplex PCR; TCRdb's table is partial and in-frame only. This table holds about 150,000 clones, about nine tenths found once. Study-level points and caveats: Unmutated variant regions are reportedly targeted by nearly half of spike-specific TCRs.

This CDR3 is 15 amino acids long. Germline loops: CDR1 WSHSY, CDR2 SAAADI. Losses at the gene ends were 7 bases for V and 3 bases for J; bases not matched to a gene: 9. As for this clone: Its antigen is currently unknown.

Pooling was applied to second doses at about 4 or about 12 weeks. Sequences were derived from peripheral blood, sampled 28 days after the second AZD1222 dose. This receptor was taken from an adult who received the AZD1222 COVID-19 vaccine. The chain carries TRBV10-2 and TRBJ2-3, with 8 bases aligning to TRBD2. The chain's CDR3 is CASTPPGGGTDTQYF. In DNA, the CDR3 is TGCGCCAGCACCCCCCCGGGAGGGGGTACAGATACGCAGTATTTT.